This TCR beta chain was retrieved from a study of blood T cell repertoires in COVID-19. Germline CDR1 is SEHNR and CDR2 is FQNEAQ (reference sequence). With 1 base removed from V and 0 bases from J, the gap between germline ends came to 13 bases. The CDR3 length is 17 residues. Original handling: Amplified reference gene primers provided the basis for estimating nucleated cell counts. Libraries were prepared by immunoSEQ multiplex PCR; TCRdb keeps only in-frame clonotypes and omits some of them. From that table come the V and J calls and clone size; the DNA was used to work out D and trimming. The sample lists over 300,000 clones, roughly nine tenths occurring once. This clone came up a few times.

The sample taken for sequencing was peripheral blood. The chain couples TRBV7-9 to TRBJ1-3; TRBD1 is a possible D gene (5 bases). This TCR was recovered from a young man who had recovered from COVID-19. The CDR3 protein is CASSLGGTVSSGNTIYF. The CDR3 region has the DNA TGTGCCAGCAGCTTAGGGGGCACAGTGAGCTCTGGAAACACCATATATTTT.